This is a list of T cell receptor beta chains from one sample in a study of cytomegalovirus exposure and HLA in healthy donors. Method: immunoSEQ multiplex PCR; TCRdb's copy keeps in-frame clones and lacks some. The table has some 170,000 clones, 86% seen once; the top ten hold 2.7%. Sample: PBMCs. These receptors were obtained from a young man in good health and CMV-seropositive. Each CDR3 is given with its conserved first and last residue. The D gene is left open where the match is weak. Expanded clones get a size class; other rows say once, few or many, or leave the size out.

V gene	clone size	J gene	D gene	CDR3 protein	CDR3 DNA
TRBV7-8	NA	TRBJ1-3	TRBD1	CASTPQGAPTSGNTIYF	TGTGCCAGCACCCCCCAGGGGGCTCCCACTTCTGGAAACACCATATATTTT
TRBV9	once	TRBJ2-1	NA	CASRRGGEQFF	TGTGCCAGCAGGAGGGGAGGTGAGCAGTTCTTC
TRBV4-3	NA	TRBJ2-7	NA	CASSQDWVGEQYF	TGCGCCAGCAGCCAGGACTGGGTGGGCGAGCAGTACTTC
TRBV28	NA	TRBJ1-1	NA	CASNERGTEAFF	TGTGCCAGCAATGAAAGGGGGACTGAAGCTTTCTTT
TRBV10-2	NA	TRBJ1-1	NA	CASSQGFMNTEAFF	TGCGCCAGCAGTCAGGGTTTCATGAACACTGAAGCTTTCTTT
TRBV2	NA	TRBJ2-1	NA	CASSPNREKEQFF	TGTGCCAGCAGTCCCAACAGGGAGAAGGAGCAGTTCTTC
TRBV18	NA	TRBJ2-5	TRBD2	CASSPYNSGTSGSQETQYF	TGTGCCAGCTCACCATACAACTCCGGGACTAGCGGGAGCCAAGAGACCCAGTACTTC
TRBV11-2	NA	TRBJ2-7	NA	CASSSPRGGYEQYF	TGTGCCAGCAGCTCTCCGCGGGGAGGCTACGAGCAGTACTTC
TRBV5-1	NA	TRBJ2-1	TRBD2	CASSLETSDQGEQFF	TGCGCCAGCAGCTTGGAAACTAGCGATCAAGGGGAGCAGTTCTTC
TRBV18	few	TRBJ1-2	NA	CASSPRNNYGYTF	TGTGCCAGCTCCCCCAGAAACAACTATGGCTACACCTTC
TRBV6-5	NA	TRBJ2-7	NA	CASSPVGSEQYF	TGTGCCAGCAGCCCCGTAGGGAGCGAGCAGTACTTC
TRBV7-9	NA	TRBJ1-3	NA	CASSYLVGVRSGNTIYF	TGTGCCAGCAGCTACCTGGTGGGCGTTCGCTCTGGAAACACCATATATTTT
TRBV29-1	NA	TRBJ2-7	NA	CSVGYRVAPYEQYF	TGCAGCGTGGGCTACAGGGTAGCGCCCTACGAGCAGTACTTC
TRBV20-1	NA	TRBJ1-1	NA	CSARSTTAFF	TGCAGTGCTAGATCCACTACGGCTTTCTTT
TRBV7-6	NA	TRBJ2-7	TRBD1	CASSLDRGREQYF	TGTGCCAGCAGCTTAGACAGGGGGCGCGAGCAGTACTTC
TRBV6-6	NA	TRBJ2-3	NA	CASTYSPKGTDTQYF	TGTGCCAGCACTTACTCGCCAAAGGGGACAGATACGCAGTATTTT
TRBV5-4	NA	TRBJ1-1	NA	CASSVADFPEAFF	TGTGCCAGCAGCGTAGCGGATTTTCCTGAAGCTTTCTTT
TRBV18	NA	TRBJ1-2	NA	CASSPQGGGGYTF	TGTGCCAGCTCACCCCAGGGAGGGGGAGGCTACACCTTC
TRBV30	NA	TRBJ1-1	NA	CAWSPTVEAFF	TGTGCCTGGAGCCCGACAGTCGAAGCTTTCTTT
TRBV4-3	NA	TRBJ2-7	TRBD2	CASSQGVAGAGTYF	TGCGCCAGCAGCCAAGGGGTAGCGGGTGCTGGGACGTACTTC
TRBV14	NA	TRBJ2-7	NA	CASSQADGGLSSYEQYF	TGTGCCAGCAGCCAAGCCGACGGGGGACTGAGCTCCTACGAGCAGTACTTC
TRBV6-5	NA	TRBJ1-2	TRBD1	CASSRGTGGDYGYTF	TGTGCCAGCAGTCGAGGGACAGGGGGGGACTATGGCTACACCTTC
TRBV7-2	many	TRBJ2-7	TRBD2	CASSPGLAGPSYEQYF	TGTGCCAGCAGCCCGGGACTAGCGGGGCCGTCCTACGAGCAGTACTTC
TRBV29-1	NA	TRBJ1-1	NA	CSVEWTVNTEAFF	TGCAGCGTTGAATGGACAGTTAACACTGAAGCTTTCTTT
TRBV9	NA	TRBJ2-1	NA	CASSVGDYEQFF	TGTGCCAGCAGCGTAGGGGACTATGAGCAGTTCTTC
TRBV2	NA	TRBJ2-7	NA	CASSEAPISLTRYYF	TGTGCCAGCAGTGAAGCTCCCATCTCATTGACTAGATATTACTTC
TRBV27	NA	TRBJ1-1	TRBD1	CASSWTGATEAFF	TGTGCCAGCAGCTGGACAGGGGCCACTGAAGCTTTCTTT
TRBV4-3	once	TRBJ2-7	NA	CASSQDWALTYEQYF	TGCGCCAGCAGCCAAGATTGGGCATTAACCTACGAGCAGTACTTC
TRBV4-2	few	TRBJ1-4	NA	CASSQGRSLSTEKLFF	TGTGCCAGCAGCCAAGGACGTTCGCTTAGCACTGAAAAACTGTTTTTT
TRBV5-1	NA	TRBJ2-7	TRBD2	CASSATGGYEQYF	TGCGCCAGCAGCGCAACGGGGGGCTACGAGCAGTACTTC
TRBV30	few	TRBJ2-7	TRBD2	CAWKEGLGEQYF	TGTGCCTGGAAGGAGGGACTAGGGGAGCAGTACTTC
TRBV11-2	NA	TRBJ1-2	TRBD1	CASSPLTGNYGYTF	TGTGCCAGCAGCCCCCTGACAGGGAACTATGGCTACACCTTC
TRBV7-9	NA	TRBJ1-1	NA	CASNSFIRVPEAFF	TGTGCCAGCAACTCTTTCATCAGGGTACCTGAAGCTTTCTTT
TRBV4-2	NA	TRBJ1-2	NA	CASSQQTVSLYGYTF	TGTGCCAGCAGCCAACAAACAGTCAGCCTTTATGGCTACACCTTC
TRBV2	NA	TRBJ1-6	NA	CASRNSENSPLHF	TGTGCCAGCAGGAACAGTGAAAATTCACCCCTCCACTTT
TRBV9	NA	TRBJ2-5	TRBD2	CASSVGAGGPRETQYF	TGTGCCAGCAGCGTAGGGGCGGGGGGGCCTCGGGAGACCCAGTACTTC
TRBV11-3	NA	TRBJ2-4	TRBD1	CASSYRTGPKNIQYF	TGTGCCAGCAGCTATCGGACAGGTCCCAAAAACATTCAGTACTTC
TRBV7-9	NA	TRBJ1-1	NA	CASSGRGGDAAFF	TGTGCCAGCAGCGGGAGGGGGGGGGATGCGGCTTTCTTT
TRBV4-2	NA	TRBJ2-3	TRBD2	CASSQGSGGGTDTQYF	TGTGCCAGCAGCCAGGGGAGCGGGGGGGGCACAGATACGCAGTATTTT
TRBV7-2	NA	TRBJ1-5	NA	CASSPLASGTAGQPQHF	TGTGCCAGCAGCCCATTGGCGTCAGGGACTGCGGGACAGCCCCAGCATTTT
TRBV4-2	few	TRBJ1-5	TRBD1	CASSQEDRAGQPQHF	TGTGCCAGCAGCCAAGAGGACAGGGCAGGTCAGCCCCAGCATTTT
TRBV11-3	NA	TRBJ2-3	NA	CASSLDGNTDTQYF	TGTGCCAGCAGCTTAGACGGGAACACAGATACGCAGTATTTT
TRBV27	NA	TRBJ1-1	NA	CASRRYTQNTEAFF	TGTGCCAGCAGGAGGTATACCCAGAACACTGAAGCTTTCTTT
TRBV6-4	NA	TRBJ2-5	NA	CASSAVGGQQETQYF	TGTGCCAGCAGTGCCGTCGGGGGGCAGCAGGAGACCCAGTACTTC
TRBV5-1	NA	TRBJ1-5	TRBD1	CASSQGDGERPQHF	TGCGCCAGCAGCCAGGGGGATGGGGAGAGGCCCCAGCATTTT
TRBV7-9	NA	TRBJ2-7	TRBD2	CASSPSGVTLYEQYF	TGTGCCAGCAGCCCTAGCGGGGTGACTCTATACGAGCAGTACTTC
TRBV29-1	NA	TRBJ2-7	NA	CSVGGAGYEQYF	TGCAGCGTTGGTGGGGCTGGCTACGAGCAGTACTTC
TRBV2	NA	TRBJ1-4	NA	CASSRDLNEKLFF	TGTGCCAGCAGCCGGGATCTCAATGAAAAACTGTTTTTT
TRBV19	NA	TRBJ2-3	TRBD1	CASSIQARGSVDTQYF	TGTGCCAGTAGTATTCAAGCCAGGGGGTCAGTAGATACGCAGTATTTT